This is a list of T cell receptor beta chains from one sample in a study of blood T cell repertoires in COVID-19. TCRdb's copy holds only in-frame clones and misses some; the assay was immunoSEQ multiplex PCR. Of 150,000 to 200,000 clones in the sample, around 80% are singletons; the top ten hold more than 4.5%. The sample taken for sequencing was PBMCs or T cells enriched from blood (not recorded which). The source is a man between 65 and 85 years old who had been exposed to COVID-19. CDR3s include the opening cysteine and the closing phenylalanine or tryptophan. The order of the fields is clone size, D gene, V gene, J gene, CDR3 protein, CDR3 DNA. D genes are given only for firm matches. Size is stated for part of the rows, as once, few or many counts, or as a class when the clone is expanded.

NA	TRBD1	TRBV5-6	TRBJ2-3	CASSSKDRGTDTQYF	TGTGCCAGCAGCTCGAAGGACAGGGGGACAGATACGCAGTATTTT
NA	TRBD2	TRBV24-1	TRBJ2-2	CATGKGLAGGGGTGELFF	TGTGCCACCGGAAAGGGACTAGCGGGAGGAGGGGGCACCGGGGAGCTGTTTTTT
NA	NA	TRBV6-2/TRBV6-3	TRBJ2-7	CASSPTFTYEQYF	TGTGCCAGCAGCCCAACTTTTACTTACGAGCAGTACTTC
once	TRBD2	TRBV5-1	TRBJ2-5	CASSLRSGGQETQYF	TGCGCCAGCAGCTTGCGGTCGGGGGGGCAAGAGACCCAGTACTTC
NA	NA	TRBV6-5	TRBJ2-2	CASSYYGELFF	TGTGCCAGCAGTTATTACGGGGAGCTGTTTTTT
NA	TRBD2	TRBV27	TRBJ2-5	CASSASRGGGETQYF	TGTGCCAGCAGTGCTTCCCGGGGGGGTGGGGAGACCCAGTACTTC
few	NA	TRBV29-1	TRBJ1-1	CSVEGHGGTEAFF	TGCAGCGTTGAGGGGCACGGGGGCACTGAAGCTTTCTTT
NA	NA	TRBV27	TRBJ2-5	CASGDLGGETQYF	TGTGCCAGCGGAGATCTGGGTGGCGAGACCCAGTACTTC
NA	NA	TRBV10-1	TRBJ2-2	CASSEGLGTGAGELFF	TGCGCCAGCAGTGAAGGACTGGGGACGGGGGCCGGGGAGCTGTTTTTT
once	NA	TRBV5-1	TRBJ2-5	CASSPSVRETQYF	TGCGCCAGCAGCCCCTCAGTGAGGGAGACCCAGTACTTC
NA	NA	TRBV9	TRBJ1-6	CASTLGGNNSPLHF	TGTGCCAGCACGTTGGGGGGAAATAATTCACCCCTCCACTTT
NA	TRBD2	TRBV28	TRBJ2-3	CASSSPSGVRDTQYF	TGTGCCAGCAGTTCCCCTAGCGGGGTCCGGGATACGCAGTATTTT
NA	NA	TRBV11-2	TRBJ1-1	CASSLGQTNTEAFF	TGTGCCAGCAGCTTAGGACAGACGAACACTGAAGCTTTCTTT
NA	TRBD2	TRBV28	TRBJ2-2	CASSSSGLALKRGELFF	TGTGCCAGCAGTTCCTCCGGACTAGCCCTTAAAAGGGGGGAGCTGTTTTTT
NA	TRBD2	TRBV6-2/TRBV6-3	TRBJ2-2	CASSFLLAGDTGELFF	TGTGCCAGCAGTTTCCTACTAGCGGGAGACACCGGGGAGCTGTTTTTT
NA	TRBD1	TRBV19	TRBJ1-1	CASSTVDRGLLNTEAFF	TGTGCCAGTAGTACCGTCGACAGGGGGCTCCTGAACACTGAAGCTTTCTTT
NA	TRBD2	TRBV18	TRBJ2-1	CASSLHAPTSGSDNEQFF	TGTGCCAGCTCACTCCACGCGCCGACTAGCGGGAGTGACAATGAGCAGTTCTTC
NA	NA	TRBV6-4	TRBJ2-7	CASGPPPRAYEQYF	TGTGCCAGCGGACCTCCCCCCAGGGCTTACGAGCAGTACTTC
NA	NA	TRBV4-3	TRBJ2-7	CASSQEWGGREQYF	TGCGCCAGCAGCCAAGAGTGGGGGGGCCGCGAGCAGTACTTC
NA	TRBD1	TRBV30	TRBJ1-2	CAGGRQGAGGYTF	TGTGCCGGAGGGAGACAGGGGGCTGGAGGCTACACCTTC
once	NA	TRBV7-2	TRBJ1-4	CASSSAGASAEKLFF	TGTGCCAGCAGTTCAGCAGGGGCCTCAGCTGAAAAACTGTTTTTT
NA	TRBD1	TRBV6-5	TRBJ1-5	CASSLDRVQPQHF	TGTGCCAGCAGTTTGGACAGGGTACAGCCCCAGCATTTT
few	NA	TRBV7-3	TRBJ1-5	CASSLQRYQPQHF	TGTGCCAGCAGCTTACAGCGGTATCAGCCCCAGCATTTT
NA	TRBD2	TRBV7-2	TRBJ2-5	CASSLGAGGPLYQETQYF	TGTGCCAGCAGCTTAGGGGCGGGGGGGCCCCTGTACCAAGAGACCCAGTACTTC
NA	NA	TRBV18	TRBJ2-2	CASSPVQSTGELFF	TGTGCCAGCTCACCTGTCCAGTCCACCGGGGAGCTGTTTTTT
NA	TRBD1	TRBV9	TRBJ1-2	CASSVGGGAYYGYTF	TGTGCCAGCAGCGTAGGAGGGGGCGCTTACTATGGCTACACCTTC
NA	NA	TRBV3-1/TRBV3-2	TRBJ2-1	CASSRRTQGSYNEQFF	TGTGCCAGCAGCCGGCGGACTCAAGGCTCCTACAATGAGCAGTTCTTC
NA	TRBD2	TRBV6-5	TRBJ2-5	CASSYSRGGRETQYF	TGTGCCAGCAGTTACTCTCGGGGGGGCAGAGAGACCCAGTACTTC
NA	NA	TRBV27	TRBJ2-3	CASSRQGTDTQYF	TGTGCCAGCAGTCGACAGGGCACAGATACGCAGTATTTT
NA	TRBD1	TRBV19	TRBJ2-5	CASGPGQGVETQYF	TGTGCCAGTGGGCCGGGACAGGGGGTCGAGACCCAGTACTTC